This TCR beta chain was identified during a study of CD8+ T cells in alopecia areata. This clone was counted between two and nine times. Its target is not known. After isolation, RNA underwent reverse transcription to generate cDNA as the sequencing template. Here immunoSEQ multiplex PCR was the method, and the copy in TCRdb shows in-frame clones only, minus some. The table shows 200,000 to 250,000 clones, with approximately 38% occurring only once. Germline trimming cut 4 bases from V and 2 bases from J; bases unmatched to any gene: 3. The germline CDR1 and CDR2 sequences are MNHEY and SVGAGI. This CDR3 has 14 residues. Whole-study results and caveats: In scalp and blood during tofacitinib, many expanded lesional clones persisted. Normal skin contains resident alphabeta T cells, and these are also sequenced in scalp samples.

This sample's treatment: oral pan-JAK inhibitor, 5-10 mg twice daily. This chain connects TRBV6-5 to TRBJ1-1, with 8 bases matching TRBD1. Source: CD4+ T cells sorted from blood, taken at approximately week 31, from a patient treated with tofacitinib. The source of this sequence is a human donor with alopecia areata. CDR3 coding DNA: TGTGCCAGCAGTTGGGGACAGGATAACACTGAAGCTTTCTTT. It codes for CASSWGQDNTEAFF.